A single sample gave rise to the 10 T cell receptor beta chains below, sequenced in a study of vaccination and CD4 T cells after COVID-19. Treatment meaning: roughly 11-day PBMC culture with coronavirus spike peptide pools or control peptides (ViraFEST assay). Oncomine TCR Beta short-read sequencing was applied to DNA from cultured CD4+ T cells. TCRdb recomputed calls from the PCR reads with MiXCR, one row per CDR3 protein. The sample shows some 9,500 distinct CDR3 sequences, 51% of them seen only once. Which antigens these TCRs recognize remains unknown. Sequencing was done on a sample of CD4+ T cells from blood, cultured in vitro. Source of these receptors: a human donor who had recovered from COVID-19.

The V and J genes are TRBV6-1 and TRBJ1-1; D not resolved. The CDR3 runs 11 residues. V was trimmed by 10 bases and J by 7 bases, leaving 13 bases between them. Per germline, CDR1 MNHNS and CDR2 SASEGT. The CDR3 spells CATQMESEAFF. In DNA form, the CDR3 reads TGTGCCACCCAGATGGAGAGTGAAGCTTTCTTT.

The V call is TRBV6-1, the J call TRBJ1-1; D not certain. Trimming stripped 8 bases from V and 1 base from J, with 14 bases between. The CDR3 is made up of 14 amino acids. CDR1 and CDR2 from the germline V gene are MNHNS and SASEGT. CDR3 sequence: CASLPHGGNTEAFF. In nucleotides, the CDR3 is TGTGCCAGCCTCCCGCATGGAGGGAACACTGAAGCTTTCTTT.

The CDR3 region has the DNA TGTGCCAGCAGTACGACCGACGGGAACCTTCCGGGAAACACCATATATTTT. This encodes CASSTTDGNLPGNTIYF. The chain employs TRBV27 and TRBJ1-3, with D unclear. V dropped 5 bases and J dropped 4 bases, with 21 bases sitting between them. The CDR3 extends over 17 amino acids. CDR1 and CDR2 (germline): MNHEY, SMNVEV (reference sequence).

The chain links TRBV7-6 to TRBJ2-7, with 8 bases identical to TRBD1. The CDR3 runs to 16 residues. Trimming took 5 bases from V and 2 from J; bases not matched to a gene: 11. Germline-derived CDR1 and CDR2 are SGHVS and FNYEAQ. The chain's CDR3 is CASSRGQAYYPYEQYF. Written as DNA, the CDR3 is TGTGCCAGCAGCAGGGGACAGGCCTACTATCCCTACGAGCAGTACTTC. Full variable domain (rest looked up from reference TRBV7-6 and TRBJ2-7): GAGVSQSPRYKVTKRGQDVALRCDPISGHVSLYWYRQALGQGPEFLTYFNYEAQQDKSGLPNDRFSAERPEGSISTLTIQRTEQRDSAMYRCASSRGQAYYPYEQYFGPGTRLTVT.

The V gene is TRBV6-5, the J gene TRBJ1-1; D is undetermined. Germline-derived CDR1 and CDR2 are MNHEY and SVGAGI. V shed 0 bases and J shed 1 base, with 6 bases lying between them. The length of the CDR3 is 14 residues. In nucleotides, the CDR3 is TGTGCCAGCAGTTACTCGACCGGGAACACTGAAGCTTTCTTT. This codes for CASSYSTGNTEAFF.

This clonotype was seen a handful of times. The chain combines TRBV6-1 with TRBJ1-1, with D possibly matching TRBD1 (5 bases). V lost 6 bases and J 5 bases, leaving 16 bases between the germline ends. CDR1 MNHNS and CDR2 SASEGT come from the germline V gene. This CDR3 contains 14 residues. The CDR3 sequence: CASREVGTGTEAFF. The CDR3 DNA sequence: TGTGCCAGCAGGGAGGTCGGGACGGGAACTGAAGCTTTCTTT.

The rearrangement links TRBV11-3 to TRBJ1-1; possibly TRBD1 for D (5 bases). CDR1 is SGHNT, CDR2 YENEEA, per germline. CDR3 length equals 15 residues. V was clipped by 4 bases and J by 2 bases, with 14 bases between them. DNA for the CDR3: TGTGCCAGCAGCTCCTTCTTGGGGGGAAACACTGAAGCTTTCTTT. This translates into CASSSFLGGNTEAFF. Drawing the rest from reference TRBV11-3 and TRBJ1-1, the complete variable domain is EAGVVQSPRYKIIEKKQPVAFWCNPISGHNTLYWYLQNLGQGPELLIRYENEEAVDDSQLPKDRFSAERLKGVDSTLKIQPAELGDSAVYLCASSSFLGGNTEAFFGQGTRLTVV.

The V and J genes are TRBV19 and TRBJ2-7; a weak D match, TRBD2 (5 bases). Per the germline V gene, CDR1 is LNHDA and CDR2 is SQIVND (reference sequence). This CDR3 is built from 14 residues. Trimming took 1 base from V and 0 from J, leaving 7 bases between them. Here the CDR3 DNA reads TGTGCCAGTAGTATAGCGGGGAGCTCCTACGAGCAGTACTTC. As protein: CASSIAGSSYEQYF.

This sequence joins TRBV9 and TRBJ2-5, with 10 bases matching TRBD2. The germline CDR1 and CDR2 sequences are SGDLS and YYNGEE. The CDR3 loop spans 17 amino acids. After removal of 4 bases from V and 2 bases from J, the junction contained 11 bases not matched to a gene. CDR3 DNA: TGTGCCAGCAGCTATGGGGCTAGCGGGAGTTATCAAGAGACCCAGTACTTC. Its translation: CASSYGASGSYQETQYF.

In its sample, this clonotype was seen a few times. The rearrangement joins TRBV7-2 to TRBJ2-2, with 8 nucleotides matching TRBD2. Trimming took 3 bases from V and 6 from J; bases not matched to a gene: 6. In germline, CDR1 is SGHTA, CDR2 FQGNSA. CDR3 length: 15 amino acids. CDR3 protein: CASSLASGRPGELFF. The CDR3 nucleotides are TGTGCCAGCAGCTTGGCTAGCGGGCGGCCCGGGGAGCTGTTTTTT. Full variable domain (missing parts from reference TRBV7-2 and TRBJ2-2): GAGVSQSPSNKVTEKGKDVELRCDPISGHTALYWYRQSLGQGLEFLIYFQGNSAPDKSGLPSDRFSAERTGGSVSTLTIQRTQQEDSAVYLCASSLASGRPGELFFGEGSRLTVL.